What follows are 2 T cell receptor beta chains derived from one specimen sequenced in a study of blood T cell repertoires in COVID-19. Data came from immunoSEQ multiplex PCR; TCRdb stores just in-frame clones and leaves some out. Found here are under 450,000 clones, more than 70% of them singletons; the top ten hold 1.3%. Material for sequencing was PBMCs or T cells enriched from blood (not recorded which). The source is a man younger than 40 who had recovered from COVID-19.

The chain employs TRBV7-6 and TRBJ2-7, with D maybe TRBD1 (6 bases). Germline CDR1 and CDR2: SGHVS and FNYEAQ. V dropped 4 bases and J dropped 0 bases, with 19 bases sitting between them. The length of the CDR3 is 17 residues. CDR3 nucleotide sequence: TGTGCCAGCAGCTCACCGCCTGGGGACAAAAGCTCCTACGAGCAGTACTTC. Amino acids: CASSSPPGDKSSYEQYF.

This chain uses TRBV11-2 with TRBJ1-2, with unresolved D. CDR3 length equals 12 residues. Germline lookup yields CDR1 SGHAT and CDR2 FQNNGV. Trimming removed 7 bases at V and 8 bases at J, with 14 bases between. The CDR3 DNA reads TGTGCCAGCACCTTTATACGGGAAGGCTACACCTTC. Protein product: CASTFIREGYTF.